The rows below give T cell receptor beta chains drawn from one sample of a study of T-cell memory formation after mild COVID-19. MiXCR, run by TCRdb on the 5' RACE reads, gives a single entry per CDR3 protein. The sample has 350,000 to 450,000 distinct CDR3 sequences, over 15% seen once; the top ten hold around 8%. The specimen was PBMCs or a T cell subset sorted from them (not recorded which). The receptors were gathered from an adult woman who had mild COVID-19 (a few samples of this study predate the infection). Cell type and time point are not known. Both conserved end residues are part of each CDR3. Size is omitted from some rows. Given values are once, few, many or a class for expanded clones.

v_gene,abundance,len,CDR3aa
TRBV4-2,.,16,CASSQEGGYRNQPQHF
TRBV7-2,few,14,CATRELAGGVEQYF
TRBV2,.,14,CASSRTGREYEQYF
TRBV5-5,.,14,CASSLYRETYEQYF
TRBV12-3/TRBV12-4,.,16,CASSSWSRGDYNEQFF
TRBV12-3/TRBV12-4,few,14,CASSLGTQPYEQYF
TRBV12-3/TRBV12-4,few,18,CASSLRGALLLYTDTQYF
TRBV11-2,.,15,CASSLDPGGNSPLHF
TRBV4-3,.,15,CASSQISGGSSKQYF
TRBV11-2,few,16,CASSAQSPELTDTQYF
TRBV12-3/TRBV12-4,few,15,CASSLSTYSGNTIYF
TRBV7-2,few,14,CASSLSAGAYEQYF
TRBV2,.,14,CASTPGGLPDTQYF
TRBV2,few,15,CASTEGVAYNLEQYF
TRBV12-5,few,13,CASGLVGGWKQFF
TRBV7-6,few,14,CASSWGDGYSEQFF
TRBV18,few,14,CASSPSEPGAEQFF
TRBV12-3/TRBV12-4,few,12,CASLLAGVSVYF
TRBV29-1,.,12,CSAVWGGGKLFF
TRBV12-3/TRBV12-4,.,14,CASSPTANTGELFF
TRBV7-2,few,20,CASSSILYHDGTRANYGYTF
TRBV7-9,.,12,CASSSGQGNRYF
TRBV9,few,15,CASSVGGREADTQYF
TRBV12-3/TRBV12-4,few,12,CAEGREAGELFF
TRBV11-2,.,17,CASRLSFRDRDRYGYTF
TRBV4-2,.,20,CASAPKRSASGRIIEETQYF
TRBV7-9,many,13,CASSPAGGDTQYF
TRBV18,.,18,CASSPPPRQEEVLGEQYF
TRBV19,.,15,CASSSSGSGLDEQYF
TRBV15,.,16,CATSNPFTGQNEKLFF
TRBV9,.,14,CASSAGTRDTEAFF
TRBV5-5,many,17,CASSLVSGRLFGGELFF
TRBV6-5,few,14,CASSDRDLYYEQYF
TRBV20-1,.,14,CSASTGSNNEKLFF
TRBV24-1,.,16,CATSDIGLAGQETQYF
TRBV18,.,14,CASSRDRKIYEQYF
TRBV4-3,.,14,CASSQETGAREAFF
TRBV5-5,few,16,CASSPASGTGTGELFF
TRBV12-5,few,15,CASSLAGGNYNEQFF
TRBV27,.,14,CASSPLGTAYGYTF
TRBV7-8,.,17,CASSAPTSGGSYNEQFF
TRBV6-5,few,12,CASSYLGHEQYF
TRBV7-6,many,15,CASSLTTQVTDTQYF
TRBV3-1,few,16,CASSQGGGEIYEKLFF
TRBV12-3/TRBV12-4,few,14,CASALTRVTETQYF
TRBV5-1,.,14,CASSLNRGPETQYF
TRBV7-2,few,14,CASRSGQANTEAFF
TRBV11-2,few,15,CASSLGTGGRNEQFF
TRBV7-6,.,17,CASSLAGSGRISYEQYF
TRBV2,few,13,CASKTGRGETQYF
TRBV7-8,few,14,CASSSQTGVTEAFF
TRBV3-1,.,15,CASTGTAGLAQGYTF
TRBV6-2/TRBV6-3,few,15,CASSYSRGSGNTIYF